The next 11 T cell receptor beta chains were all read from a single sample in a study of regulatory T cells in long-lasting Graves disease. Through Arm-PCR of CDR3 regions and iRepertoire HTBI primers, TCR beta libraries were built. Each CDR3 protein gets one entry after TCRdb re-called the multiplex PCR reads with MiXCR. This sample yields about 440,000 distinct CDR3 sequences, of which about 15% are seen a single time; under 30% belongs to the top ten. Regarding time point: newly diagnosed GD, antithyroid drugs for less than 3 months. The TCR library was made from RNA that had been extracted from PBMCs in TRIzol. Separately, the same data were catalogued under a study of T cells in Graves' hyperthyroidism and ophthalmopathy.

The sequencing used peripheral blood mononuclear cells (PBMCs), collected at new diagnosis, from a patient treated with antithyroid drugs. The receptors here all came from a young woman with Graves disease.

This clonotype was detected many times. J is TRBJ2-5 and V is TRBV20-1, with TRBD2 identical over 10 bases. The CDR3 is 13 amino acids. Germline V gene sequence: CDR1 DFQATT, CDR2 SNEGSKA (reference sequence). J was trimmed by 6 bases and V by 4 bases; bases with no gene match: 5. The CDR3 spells CSAKFSGRQTQYF. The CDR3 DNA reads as TGCAGTGCTAAGTTTAGCGGGAGGCAGACCCAGTACTTC.

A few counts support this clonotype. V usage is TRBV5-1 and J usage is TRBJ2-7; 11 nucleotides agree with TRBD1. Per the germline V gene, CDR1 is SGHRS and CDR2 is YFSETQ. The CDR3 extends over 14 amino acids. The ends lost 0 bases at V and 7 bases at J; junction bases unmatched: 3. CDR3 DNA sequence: TGCGCCAGCAGCTTGGAGGGACAGGGGGGAGAGCAGTACTTC. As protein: CASSLEGQGGEQYF.

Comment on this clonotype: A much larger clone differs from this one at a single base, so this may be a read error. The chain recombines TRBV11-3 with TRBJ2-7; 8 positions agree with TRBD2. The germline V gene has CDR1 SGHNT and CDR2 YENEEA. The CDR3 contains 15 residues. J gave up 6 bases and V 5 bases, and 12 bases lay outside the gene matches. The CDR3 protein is CASSPAVGRVVEQYF. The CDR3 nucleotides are TGTGCCAGCAGCCCCGCTGTCGGGAGGGTCGTCGAGCAGTACTTC.

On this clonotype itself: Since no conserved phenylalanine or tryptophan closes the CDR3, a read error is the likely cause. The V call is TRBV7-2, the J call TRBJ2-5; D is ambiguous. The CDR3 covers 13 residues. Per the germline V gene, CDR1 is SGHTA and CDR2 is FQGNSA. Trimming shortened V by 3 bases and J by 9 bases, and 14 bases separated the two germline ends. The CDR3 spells CASSFAPDGSQYL. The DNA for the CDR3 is TGTGCCAGCAGCTTCGCTCCTGATGGTTCCCAGTACCTC.

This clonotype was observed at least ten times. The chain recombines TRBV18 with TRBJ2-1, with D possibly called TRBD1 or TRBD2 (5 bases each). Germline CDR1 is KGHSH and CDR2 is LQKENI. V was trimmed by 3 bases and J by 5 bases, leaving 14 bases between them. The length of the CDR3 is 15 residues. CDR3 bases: TGTGCCAGCTCACCGGGGCTAGCTCTCCACAATGAGCAGTTCTTC. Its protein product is CASSPGLALHNEQFF.

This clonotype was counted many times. The DNA for the CDR3 is TGTGCCAGCAGCCAAGCCACTAGCGGACCAAGCTCCTACAATGAGCAGTTCTTC. It codes for CASSQATSGPSSYNEQFF. V is TRBV3-1 and J is TRBJ2-1; 8 nucleotides align to TRBD2. Germline V gives CDR1 LGHDT, CDR2 YNNKEL (reference sequence). V lost 1 base and J lost 0; bases outside the gene matches: 8. The CDR3 covers 18 residues.

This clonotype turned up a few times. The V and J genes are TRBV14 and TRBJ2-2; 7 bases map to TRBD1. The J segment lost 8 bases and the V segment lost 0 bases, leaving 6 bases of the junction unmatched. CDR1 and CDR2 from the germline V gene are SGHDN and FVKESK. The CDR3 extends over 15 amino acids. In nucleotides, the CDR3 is TGTGCCAGCAGCCAAGACTACAGGGGCGCGGGGGAGCTGTTTTTT. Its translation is CASSQDYRGAGELFF.

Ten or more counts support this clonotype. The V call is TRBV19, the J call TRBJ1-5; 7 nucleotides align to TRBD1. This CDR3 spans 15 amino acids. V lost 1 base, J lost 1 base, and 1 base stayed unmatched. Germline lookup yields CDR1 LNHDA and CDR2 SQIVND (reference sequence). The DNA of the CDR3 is TGTGCCAGTAGTATAGTGGACAGGAGCAATCAGCCCCAGCATTTT. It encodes CASSIVDRSNQPQHF.

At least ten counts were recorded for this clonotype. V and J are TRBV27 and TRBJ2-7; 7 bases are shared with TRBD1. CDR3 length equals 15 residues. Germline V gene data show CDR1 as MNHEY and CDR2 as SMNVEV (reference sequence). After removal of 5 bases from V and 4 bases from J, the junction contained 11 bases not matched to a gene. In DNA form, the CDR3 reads TGTGCCAGCAGTCTCTACCCCGGGACAGCGTACGAGCAGTACTTC. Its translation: CASSLYPGTAYEQYF.

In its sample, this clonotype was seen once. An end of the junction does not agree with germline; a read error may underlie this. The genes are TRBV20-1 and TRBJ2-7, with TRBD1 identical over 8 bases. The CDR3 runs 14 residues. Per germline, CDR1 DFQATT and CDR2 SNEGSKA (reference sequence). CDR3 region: CSASTRDRSYEQYF. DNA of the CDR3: TGCAGCGCTAGTACCCGGGACAGGTCCTACGAGCAGTACTTC.

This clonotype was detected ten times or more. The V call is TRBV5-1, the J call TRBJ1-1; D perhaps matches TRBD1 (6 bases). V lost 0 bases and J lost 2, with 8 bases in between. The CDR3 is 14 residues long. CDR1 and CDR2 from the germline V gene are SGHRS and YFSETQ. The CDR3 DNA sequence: TGCGCCAGCAGCTTGGGGGGGACAAACACTGAAGCTTTCTTT. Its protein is CASSLGGTNTEAFF.